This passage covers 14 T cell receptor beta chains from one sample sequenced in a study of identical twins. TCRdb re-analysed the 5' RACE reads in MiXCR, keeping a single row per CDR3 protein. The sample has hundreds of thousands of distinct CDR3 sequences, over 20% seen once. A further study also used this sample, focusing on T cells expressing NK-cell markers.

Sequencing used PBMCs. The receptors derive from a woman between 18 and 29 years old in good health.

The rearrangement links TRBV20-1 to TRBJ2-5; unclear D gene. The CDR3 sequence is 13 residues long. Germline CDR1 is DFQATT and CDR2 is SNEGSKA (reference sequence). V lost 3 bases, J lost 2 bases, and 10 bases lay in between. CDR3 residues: CSASSPQQETQYF. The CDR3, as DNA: TGCAGTGCTAGTTCGCCACAGCAAGAGACCCAGTACTTC.

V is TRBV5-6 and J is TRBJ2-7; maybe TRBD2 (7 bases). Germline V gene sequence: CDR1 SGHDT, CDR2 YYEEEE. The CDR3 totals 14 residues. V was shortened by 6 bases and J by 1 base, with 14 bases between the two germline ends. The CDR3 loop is CASIRGGVSYEQYF. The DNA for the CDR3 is TGTGCCAGCATCCGAGGGGGGGTTTCCTACGAGCAGTACTTC.

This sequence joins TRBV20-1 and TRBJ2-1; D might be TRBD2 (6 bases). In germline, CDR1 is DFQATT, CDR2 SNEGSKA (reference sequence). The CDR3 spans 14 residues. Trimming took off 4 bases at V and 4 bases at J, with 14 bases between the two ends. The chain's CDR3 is CSATGGPNYNEQFF. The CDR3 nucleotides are TGCAGTGCTACCGGGGGACCGAATTACAATGAGCAGTTCTTC.

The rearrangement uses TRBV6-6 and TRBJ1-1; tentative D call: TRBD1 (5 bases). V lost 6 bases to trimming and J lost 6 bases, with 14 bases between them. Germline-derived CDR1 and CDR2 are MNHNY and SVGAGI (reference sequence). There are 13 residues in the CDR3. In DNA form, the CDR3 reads TGTGCCAGCAGCATCAGGGAGGCGGCTGAAGCTTTCTTT. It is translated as CASSIREAAEAFF.

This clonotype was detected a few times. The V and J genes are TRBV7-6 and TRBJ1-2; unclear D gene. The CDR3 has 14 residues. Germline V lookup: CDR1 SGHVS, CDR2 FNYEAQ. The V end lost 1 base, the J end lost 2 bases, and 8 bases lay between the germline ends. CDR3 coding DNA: TGTGCCAGCAGCTTAGTAGTGTCAAACTATGGCTACACCTTC. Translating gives CASSLVVSNYGYTF.

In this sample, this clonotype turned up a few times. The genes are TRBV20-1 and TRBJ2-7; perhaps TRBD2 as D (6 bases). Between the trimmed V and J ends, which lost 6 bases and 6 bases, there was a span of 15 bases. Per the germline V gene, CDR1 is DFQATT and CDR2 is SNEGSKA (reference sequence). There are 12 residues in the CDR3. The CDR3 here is CSAPGDATEQYF. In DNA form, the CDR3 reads TGCAGTGCCCCGGGGGACGCTACCGAGCAGTACTTC.

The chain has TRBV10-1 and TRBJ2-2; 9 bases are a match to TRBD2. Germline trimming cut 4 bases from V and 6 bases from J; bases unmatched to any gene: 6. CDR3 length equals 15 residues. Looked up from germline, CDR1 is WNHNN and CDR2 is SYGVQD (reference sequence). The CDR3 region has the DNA TGCGCCAGCAGTGCGACCGGGACTAGCTCCGGGGAGCTGTTTTTT. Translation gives CASSATGTSSGELFF.

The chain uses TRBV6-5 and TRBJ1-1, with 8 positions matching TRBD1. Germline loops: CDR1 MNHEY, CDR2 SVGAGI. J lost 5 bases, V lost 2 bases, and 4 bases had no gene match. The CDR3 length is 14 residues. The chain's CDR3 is CASSYTGGYTEAFF. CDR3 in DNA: TGTGCCAGCAGTTACACAGGGGGATATACTGAAGCTTTCTTT.

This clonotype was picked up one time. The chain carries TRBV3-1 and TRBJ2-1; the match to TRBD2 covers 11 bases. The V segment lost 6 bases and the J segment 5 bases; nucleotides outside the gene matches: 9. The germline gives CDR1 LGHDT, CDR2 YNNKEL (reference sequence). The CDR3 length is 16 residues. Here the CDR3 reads CASSPRGLAGHNEQFF. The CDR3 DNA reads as TGTGCCAGCAGTCCTCGCGGACTAGCGGGCCACAATGAGCAGTTCTTC.

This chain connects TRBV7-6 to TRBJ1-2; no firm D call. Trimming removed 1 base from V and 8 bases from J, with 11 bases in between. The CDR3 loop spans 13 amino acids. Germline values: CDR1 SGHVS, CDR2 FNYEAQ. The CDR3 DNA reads TGTGCCAGCAGCTTAGGCCAGTCTGGGGGCTACACCTTC. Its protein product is CASSLGQSGGYTF.

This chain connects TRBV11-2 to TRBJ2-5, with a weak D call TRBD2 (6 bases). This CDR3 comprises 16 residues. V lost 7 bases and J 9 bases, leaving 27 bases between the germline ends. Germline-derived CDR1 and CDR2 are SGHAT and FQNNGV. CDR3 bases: TGTGCCAGCACCCTAGGGGTCCTTCGGGGGAAGAGATCCCAGTACTTC. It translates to CASTLGVLRGKRSQYF.

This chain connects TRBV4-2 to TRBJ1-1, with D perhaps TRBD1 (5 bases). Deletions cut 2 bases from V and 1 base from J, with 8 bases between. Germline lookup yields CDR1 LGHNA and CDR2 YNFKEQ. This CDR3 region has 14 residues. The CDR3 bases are TGTGCCAGCAGCCAAAGGGGAGAGAACACTGAAGCTTTCTTT. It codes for CASSQRGENTEAFF.

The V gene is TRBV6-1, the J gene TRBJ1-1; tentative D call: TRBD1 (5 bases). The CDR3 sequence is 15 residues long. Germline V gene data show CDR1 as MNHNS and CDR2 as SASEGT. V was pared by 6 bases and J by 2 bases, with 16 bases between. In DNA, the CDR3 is TGTGCCAGCAGAAATAGGGGTACAGGCAACACTGAAGCTTTCTTT. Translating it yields CASRNRGTGNTEAFF.

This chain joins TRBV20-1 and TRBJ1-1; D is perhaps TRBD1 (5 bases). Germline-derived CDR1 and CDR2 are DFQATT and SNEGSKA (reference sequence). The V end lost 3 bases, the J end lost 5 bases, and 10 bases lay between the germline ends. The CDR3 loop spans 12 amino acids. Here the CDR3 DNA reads TGCAGTGCTAGGCGGGGGTTGACTGAAGCTTTCTTT. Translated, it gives CSARRGLTEAFF.